This note documents a single TCR beta chain sequence. Its antigen is undetermined. The data derive from a study of response to subunit inactivated influenza vaccine. In TCRdb, the RT-PCR reads were re-called with MiXCR into one record per CDR3 protein. The table records under 500,000 distinct CDR3 sequences, about a tenth of them present only once. V lost 5 bases and J 8 bases, leaving 7 bases between the germline ends. Per the germline V gene, CDR1 is SEHNR and CDR2 is FQNEAQ (reference sequence). The CDR3 spans 11 residues. Points from the study as a whole: It was suggested by the authors that few new T cells are recruited by each seasonal influenza vaccination.

The source is a man aged 45-65 years who received an inactivated influenza vaccine. The chain uses TRBV7-9 and TRBJ2-1; D is ambiguous. This specimen consisted of PBMCs from blood, obtained 40 to 50 days after vaccination. CDR3 DNA sequence: TGTGCCAGCAGCCTACCCGATGAGCAGTTCTTC. The encoded protein is CASSLPDEQFF.